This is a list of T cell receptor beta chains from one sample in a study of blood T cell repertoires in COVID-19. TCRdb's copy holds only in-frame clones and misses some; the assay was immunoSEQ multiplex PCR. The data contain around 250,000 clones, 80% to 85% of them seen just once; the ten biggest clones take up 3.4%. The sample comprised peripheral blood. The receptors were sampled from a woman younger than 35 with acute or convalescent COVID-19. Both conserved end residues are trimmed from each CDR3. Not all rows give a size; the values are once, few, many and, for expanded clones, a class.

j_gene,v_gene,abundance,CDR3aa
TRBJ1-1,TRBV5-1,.,ASSPVGNTEAF
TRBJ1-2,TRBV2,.,ASSIDRSNNYGYT
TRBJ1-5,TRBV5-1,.,ASSLTPVQTGGNQPQH
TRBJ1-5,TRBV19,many,ASTRTGSNQPQH
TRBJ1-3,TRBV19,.,ASSILGTGHSGNTIY
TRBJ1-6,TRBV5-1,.,ASSLAPTSMGSPLH
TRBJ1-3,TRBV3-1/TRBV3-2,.,ASQQGTGNTIY
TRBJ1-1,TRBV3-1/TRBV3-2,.,ASSQGDRTNEAF
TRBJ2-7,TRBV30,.,AWSVPAGGPGYEQY
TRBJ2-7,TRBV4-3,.,ASSQDRVFYEQY
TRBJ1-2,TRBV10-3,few,ATRTGGADYGYT
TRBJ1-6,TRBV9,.,ASSVLGQDNSPLH
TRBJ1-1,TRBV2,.,ASSEARGDTEAF
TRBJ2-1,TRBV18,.,ASSPGLAGASSSYNEQF
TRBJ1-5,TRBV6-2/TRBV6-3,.,ASSTGQGAPSRAQH
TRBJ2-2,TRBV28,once,ASSLWLAGRTGELF
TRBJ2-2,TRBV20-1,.,SASRTNTGELF